The present T cell receptor beta chain was sequenced within a study of T cell changes during pregnancy in multiple sclerosis. Measured with immunoSEQ multiplex PCR; TCRdb has only the in-frame clones, and not every one. The data contain approximately 30,000 clones, 90% of them singletons. Trimming stripped 4 bases from V and 8 bases from J, with 12 bases between. CDR1 is SGDLS and CDR2 is YYNGEE in the germline V gene. CDR3 length equals 12 residues. The receptor comes from a female donor with multiple sclerosis, enrolled in a pregnancy study. This chain connects TRBV9 to TRBJ1-1; tentatively, D is TRBD1 (5 bases). The sequencing used CD8+ T cells from peripheral blood mononuclear cells, collected before pregnancy. Here the CDR3 reads CASSPGGSEAFF. In nucleotides, the CDR3 is TGTGCCAGCAGCCCTGGGGGGAGCGAAGCTTTCTTT.